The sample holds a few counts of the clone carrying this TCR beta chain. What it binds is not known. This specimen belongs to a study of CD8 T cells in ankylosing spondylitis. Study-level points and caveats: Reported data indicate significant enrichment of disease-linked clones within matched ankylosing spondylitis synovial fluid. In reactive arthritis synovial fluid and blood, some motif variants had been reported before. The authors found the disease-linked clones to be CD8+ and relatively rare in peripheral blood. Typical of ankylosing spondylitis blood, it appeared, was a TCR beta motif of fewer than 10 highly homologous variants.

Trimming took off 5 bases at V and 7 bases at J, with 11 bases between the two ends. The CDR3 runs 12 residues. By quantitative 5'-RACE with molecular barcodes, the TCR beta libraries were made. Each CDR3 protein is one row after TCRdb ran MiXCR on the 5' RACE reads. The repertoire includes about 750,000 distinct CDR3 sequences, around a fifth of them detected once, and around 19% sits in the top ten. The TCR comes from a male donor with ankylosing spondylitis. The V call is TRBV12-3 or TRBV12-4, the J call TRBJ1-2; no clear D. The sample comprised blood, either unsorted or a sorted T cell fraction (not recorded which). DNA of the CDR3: TGTGCCAGCAGTACCACCCCTTTTGGCTACACCTTC. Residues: CASSTTPFGYTF.